This paragraph reports one TCR beta chain. The sample originates from a study of blood T cell repertoires in COVID-19. Clones were read by immunoSEQ multiplex PCR, and TCRdb kept only the in-frame ones, dropping some. The sample has 200,000 or so clones; around 84% are singletons. Germline V gives CDR1 MGHRA, CDR2 YSYEKL. The CDR3 loop spans 13 amino acids. V was cut by 1 base and J by 9 bases, with 10 bases left in between. The source of this sequence is a human donor in a cohort sampled during active COVID-19. The sequencing sample was made of peripheral blood. The V gene is TRBV4-1, the J gene TRBJ2-1, with D unresolved. The DNA of the CDR3 is TGCGCCAGCAGCCAAGTCACAGATGCTGAGCAGTTCTTC. Translation: CASSQVTDAEQFF.